The rows below give T cell receptor beta chains drawn from one sample of a study of PD-1 and CTLA-4 blockade in melanoma. The data were produced by immunoSEQ multiplex PCR, yet TCRdb's version contains in-frame clones alone and is incomplete. The data show around 31,000 clones, approximately 90% seen once. This material consisted of CD8+ T cells from peripheral blood, taken from a patient given anti-PD-1 treatment. Every receptor here comes from a human donor with melanoma. The CDR3 runs from the conserved cysteine through the conserved F or W. A D gene is named only where the DNA matches it firmly. Size is stated for part of the rows, as once, few or many counts, or as a class when the clone is expanded.

TRBJ2-2,NA,NA,TRBV30,TGTGCCTGGAGTTTAACAGGGACCGGGGAGCTGTTTTTT,CAWSLTGTGELFF
TRBJ1-5,NA,NA,TRBV6-5,TGTGCCAGCAGTTACGGTTACTATCAGCCCCAGCATTTT,CASSYGYYQPQHF
TRBJ1-2,once,TRBD1,TRBV27,TGTGCCAGCAGTTTTAGTAGGACAGGGGATCACTATGGCTACACCTTC,CASSFSRTGDHYGYTF
TRBJ1-3,NA,NA,TRBV11-2,TGTGCCAGCAGCTTAAAGGGATCTGGAAACACCATATATTTT,CASSLKGSGNTIYF
TRBJ1-1,once,NA,TRBV13,TGTGCCAGCAGCTTAGGGGGGGCCAGGGGAGCTTTCTTT,CASSLGGARGAFF
TRBJ1-2,NA,NA,TRBV7-9,TGTGCCAGCAGCTTTCCCCTGGAGGGAGAGCTTGACTATGGCTACACCTTC,CASSFPLEGELDYGYTF
TRBJ2-2,NA,TRBD1,TRBV9,TGTGCCAGCAGCCCGGGACAGCCAAACACCGGGGAGCTGTTTTTT,CASSPGQPNTGELFF
TRBJ1-5,NA,NA,TRBV27,TGTGCCAGCAGCCCCTCGACACAACAGCCCCAGCATTTT,CASSPSTQQPQHF
TRBJ2-1,NA,NA,TRBV6-5,TGTGCCAGCAGTTCCAACAATGAGCAGTTCTTC,CASSSNNEQFF
TRBJ1-6,NA,NA,TRBV7-5,TGTGCCAGAAGCTTAGCTCGCGCAGGGTTAGCGAATTCACCCCTCCACTTT,CARSLARAGLANSPLHF
TRBJ2-7,NA,TRBD1,TRBV28,TGTGCCAGCAGTCACCGGGACAGGAACTACGAGCAGTACTTC,CASSHRDRNYEQYF
TRBJ2-5,NA,TRBD2,TRBV24-1,TGTGCCACCAGTGACACCACTAGCGGAAAAGAGACCCAGTACTTC,CATSDTTSGKETQYF
TRBJ2-2,NA,TRBD1,TRBV9,TGTGCCAGCAGCGCTCCGGGACAGGGGGCCGGCGGGGAGCTGTTTTTT,CASSAPGQGAGGELFF
TRBJ2-1,NA,TRBD2,TRBV9,TGTGCCAGCAGCGTAGGGGGAGGGCCAGGTGAGCAGTTCTTC,CASSVGGGPGEQFF
TRBJ2-3,NA,TRBD1,TRBV11-2,TGTGCCAGCAGCTTAGGAGGGGGCCTACTCACAGATACGCAGTATTTT,CASSLGGGLLTDTQYF
TRBJ2-3,NA,NA,TRBV7-6,TGTGCCAGCAGCTCTGGTGTAGTGGGCACAGATACGCAGTATTTT,CASSSGVVGTDTQYF
TRBJ2-5,NA,NA,TRBV30,TGTGCCTGGAGTGTAGCCGGGTCTCCGGGGGAGACCCAGTACTTC,CAWSVAGSPGETQYF
TRBJ2-3,NA,NA,TRBV6-1,TGTGCCAGCAGTGACCACCACGGGACAGATACGCAGTATTTT,CASSDHHGTDTQYF
TRBJ2-4,NA,TRBD2,TRBV11-2,TGTGCCAGCAGCTTAGATCCGGCGTTTGCGGGGGGAAGGGACATTCAGTACTTC,CASSLDPAFAGGRDIQYF
TRBJ1-5,NA,NA,TRBV24-1,TGTGCCACCAGTGATAGCCGGGACCTCAATCAGCCCCAGCATTTT,CATSDSRDLNQPQHF
TRBJ2-7,NA,TRBD1,TRBV6-1,TGTGCCAGCAGTGAAGCGCGTCGGGGACAGTCCTACGAGCAGTACTTC,CASSEARRGQSYEQYF
TRBJ2-2,NA,NA,TRBV19,TGTGCCAGTAGTATAGCTGGAGGGGCCACCGGGGAGCTGTTTTTT,CASSIAGGATGELFF
TRBJ2-6,NA,NA,TRBV2,TGTGCCAGCAGTGAAGCCCCAGGGCTTAGCTCTGGGGCCAACGTCCTGACTTTC,CASSEAPGLSSGANVLTF
TRBJ1-2,NA,NA,TRBV4-1,TGCGCCAGCAGCCAAGTAACGGACCCCTATGGCTACACCTTC,CASSQVTDPYGYTF
TRBJ2-7,NA,NA,TRBV7-3,TGTGCCAGCAGCTTAACGGCCACGCTTTTAGGCGAGCAGTACTTC,CASSLTATLLGEQYF
TRBJ2-3,NA,NA,TRBV10-1,TGCGCCAGCTGGCCCTCCACAGATACGCAGTATTTT,CASWPSTDTQYF
TRBJ2-1,NA,TRBD1,TRBV28,TGTGCCAGCAGTTTAGAACAGGGGGAGCAGTTCTTC,CASSLEQGEQFF
TRBJ2-1,NA,TRBD2,TRBV19,TGTGCCAGTAGTATAGATTGGTCTAGCGGTTCCTACAATGAGCAGTTCTTC,CASSIDWSSGSYNEQFF
TRBJ1-2,NA,NA,TRBV21-1,TGTGCCAGCAGCAAAGTGGGACAGGGCAAGGACTATGGCTACACCTTC,CASSKVGQGKDYGYTF
TRBJ2-3,once,NA,TRBV15,TGTGCCACCAGCAGAGGTACTTGGGTTAGCACAGATACGCAGTATTTT,CATSRGTWVSTDTQYF
TRBJ2-3,NA,TRBD1,TRBV12-3/TRBV12-4,TGTGCCAGCAAGACAGGGGCAGATACGCAGTATTTT,CASKTGADTQYF
TRBJ2-5,once,NA,TRBV24-1,TGTGCCACCAGGCAGGGAGGCGAAGAGACCCAGTACTTC,CATRQGGEETQYF
TRBJ1-4,NA,NA,TRBV12-3/TRBV12-4,TGTGCCAGCAGTTTCGGGGGGGAAAAACTGTTTTTT,CASSFGGEKLFF
TRBJ2-7,few,NA,TRBV28,TGTGCCAGCCGTGGGGTCTATGGCTACGAGCAGTACTTC,CASRGVYGYEQYF
TRBJ2-1,NA,NA,TRBV10-2,TGCGCCAGCAGTGAGAGTACCATCACGGACAATGAGCAGTTCTTC,CASSESTITDNEQFF
TRBJ2-7,once,TRBD1,TRBV7-8,TGTGCCAGCAGCTTCGGACAGGGAGTCCACGAGCAGTACTTC,CASSFGQGVHEQYF
TRBJ1-5,NA,NA,TRBV12-3/TRBV12-4,TGTGCCAGCAGTTTATTTAGGGATAAGCCCCAGCATTTT,CASSLFRDKPQHF
TRBJ2-5,NA,TRBD1,TRBV28,TGTGCCAGCAGTCCAGGACAGGTCGGCCAAGAGACCCAGTACTTC,CASSPGQVGQETQYF
TRBJ2-4,NA,NA,TRBV5-4,TGTGCCAGCAGCACCGGTCAGGGAAACATTCAGTACTTC,CASSTGQGNIQYF
TRBJ2-6,NA,NA,TRBV6-4,TGTGCCAGCAGTGACAGGGTTGGGGCCAACGTCCTGACTTTC,CASSDRVGANVLTF
TRBJ2-3,NA,NA,TRBV6-5,TGTGCCAGCGCTCTGATTGGCACAGATACGCAGTATTTT,CASALIGTDTQYF
TRBJ2-1,NA,NA,TRBV7-9,TGTGCCAGCAGCTCGAGGGCAAGTAACAATGAGCAGTTCTTC,CASSSRASNNEQFF
TRBJ2-3,NA,TRBD2,TRBV13,TGTGCCAGCAGCCGAGGGACTACCCCGCAGTATTTT,CASSRGTTPQYF
TRBJ1-6,NA,TRBD1,TRBV11-2,TGTGCCAGCAGCCTTGGGACAGGCGGCTCCTATAATTCACCCCTCCACTTT,CASSLGTGGSYNSPLHF
TRBJ2-5,NA,TRBD1,TRBV12-5,TGTGCTAGTGGTTTCCGGGACAGGGGACAAGAGACCCAGTACTTC,CASGFRDRGQETQYF
TRBJ2-7,NA,TRBD1,TRBV29-1,TGCAGCGTTGGGGACAGCGAAGGATACGAGCAGTACTTC,CSVGDSEGYEQYF
TRBJ1-2,NA,TRBD1,TRBV12-3/TRBV12-4,TGTGCCAGCAGTTTGATGGCAGGGGGTGGCTACACCTTC,CASSLMAGGGYTF
TRBJ1-2,NA,NA,TRBV7-9,TGTGCCAGCAGCTTCGCACAGACTGAGCACGTAAACTATGGCTACACCTTC,CASSFAQTEHVNYGYTF
TRBJ1-1,NA,NA,TRBV10-3,TGTGCCATCAGTGAAGACAGCCGGAGAACTGAAGCTTTCTTT,CAISEDSRRTEAFF
TRBJ1-4,once,NA,TRBV6-2/TRBV6-3,TGTGCCAGCAGTTACTTCACAGGTATCTCAGAGGAAAAACTGTTTTTT,CASSYFTGISEEKLFF
TRBJ1-5,NA,NA,TRBV28,TGTGCCAGCAGCCCCACCCGGGGCAGCAATCAGCCCCAGCATTTT,CASSPTRGSNQPQHF
TRBJ2-3,once,NA,TRBV29-1,TGCAGCGTTGAAGATTGGGGGGAGTCTGGAGATACGCAGTATTTT,CSVEDWGESGDTQYF
TRBJ2-1,NA,TRBD2,TRBV27,TGTGCCAGCAACCCCGGGACTAGCGACATCAATGAGCAGTTCTTC,CASNPGTSDINEQFF